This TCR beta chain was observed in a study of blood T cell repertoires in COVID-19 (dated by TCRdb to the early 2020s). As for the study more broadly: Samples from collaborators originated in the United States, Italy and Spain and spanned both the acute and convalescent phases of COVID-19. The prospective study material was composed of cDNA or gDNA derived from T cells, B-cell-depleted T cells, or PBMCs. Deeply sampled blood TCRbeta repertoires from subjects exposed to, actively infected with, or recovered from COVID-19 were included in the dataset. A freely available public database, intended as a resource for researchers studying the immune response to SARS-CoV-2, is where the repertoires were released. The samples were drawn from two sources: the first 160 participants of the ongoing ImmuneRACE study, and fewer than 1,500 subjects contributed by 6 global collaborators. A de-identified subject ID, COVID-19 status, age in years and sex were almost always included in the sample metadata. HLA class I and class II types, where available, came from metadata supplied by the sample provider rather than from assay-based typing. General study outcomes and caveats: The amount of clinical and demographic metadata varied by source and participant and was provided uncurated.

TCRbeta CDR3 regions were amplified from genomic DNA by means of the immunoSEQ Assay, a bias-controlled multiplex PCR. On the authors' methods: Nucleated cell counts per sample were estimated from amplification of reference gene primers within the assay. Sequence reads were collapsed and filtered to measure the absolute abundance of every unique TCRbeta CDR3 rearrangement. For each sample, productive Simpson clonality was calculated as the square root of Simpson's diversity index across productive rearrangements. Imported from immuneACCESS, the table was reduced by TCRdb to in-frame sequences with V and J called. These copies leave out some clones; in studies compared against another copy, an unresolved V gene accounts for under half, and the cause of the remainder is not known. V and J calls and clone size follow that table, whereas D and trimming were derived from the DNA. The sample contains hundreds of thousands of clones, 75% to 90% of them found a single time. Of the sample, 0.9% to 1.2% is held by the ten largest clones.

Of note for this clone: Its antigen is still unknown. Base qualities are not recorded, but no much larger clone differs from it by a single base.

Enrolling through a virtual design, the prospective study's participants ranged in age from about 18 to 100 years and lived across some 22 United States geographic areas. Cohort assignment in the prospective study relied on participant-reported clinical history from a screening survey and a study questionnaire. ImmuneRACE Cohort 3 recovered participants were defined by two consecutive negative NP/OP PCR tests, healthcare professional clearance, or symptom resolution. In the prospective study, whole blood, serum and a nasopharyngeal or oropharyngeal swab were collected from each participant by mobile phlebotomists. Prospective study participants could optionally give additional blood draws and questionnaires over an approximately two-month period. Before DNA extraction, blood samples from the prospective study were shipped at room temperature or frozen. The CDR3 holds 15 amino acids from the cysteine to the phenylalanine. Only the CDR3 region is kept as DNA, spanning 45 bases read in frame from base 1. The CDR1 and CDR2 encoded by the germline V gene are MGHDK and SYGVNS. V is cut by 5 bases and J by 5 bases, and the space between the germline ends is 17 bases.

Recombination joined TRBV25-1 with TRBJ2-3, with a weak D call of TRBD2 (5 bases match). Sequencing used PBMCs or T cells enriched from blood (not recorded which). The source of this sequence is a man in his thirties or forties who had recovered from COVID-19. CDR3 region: CASSSLQEALDTQYF. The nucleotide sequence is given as TGTGCCAGCAGTTCGTTGCAGGAGGCCCTAGATACGCAGTATTTT.